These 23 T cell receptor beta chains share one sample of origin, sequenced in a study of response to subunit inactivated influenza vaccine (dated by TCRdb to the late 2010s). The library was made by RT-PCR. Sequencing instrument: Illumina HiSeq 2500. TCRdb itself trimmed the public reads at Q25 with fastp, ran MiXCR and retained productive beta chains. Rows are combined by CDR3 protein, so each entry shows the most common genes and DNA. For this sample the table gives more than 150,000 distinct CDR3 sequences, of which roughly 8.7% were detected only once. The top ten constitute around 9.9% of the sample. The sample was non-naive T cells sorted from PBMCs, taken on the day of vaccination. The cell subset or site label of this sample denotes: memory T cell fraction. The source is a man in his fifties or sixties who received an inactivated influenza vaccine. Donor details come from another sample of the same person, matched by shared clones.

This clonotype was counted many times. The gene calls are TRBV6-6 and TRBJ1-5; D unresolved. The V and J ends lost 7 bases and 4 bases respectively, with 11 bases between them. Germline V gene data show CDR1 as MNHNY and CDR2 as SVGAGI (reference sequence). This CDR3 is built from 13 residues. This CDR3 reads CASTQGLNQPQHF. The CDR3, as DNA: TGTGCCAGCACTCAAGGGCTAAATCAGCCCCAGCATTTT.

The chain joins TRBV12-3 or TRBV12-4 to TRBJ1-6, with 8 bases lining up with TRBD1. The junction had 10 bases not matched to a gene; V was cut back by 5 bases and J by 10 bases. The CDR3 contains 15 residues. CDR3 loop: CASSELQGGISPLHF. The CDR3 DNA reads TGTGCCAGCAGTGAGCTACAGGGGGGAATCTCACCCCTCCACTTT.

The DNA for the CDR3 is TGCAGTGCCTTACGCGGGAGGGCCTGGGAGCAGTTCTTC. This codes for CSALRGRAWEQFF. The gene calls are TRBV20-1 and TRBJ2-1; 9 bases are a match to TRBD2. V was pared by 6 bases and J by 10 bases, with 10 bases of the junction left unmatched. This CDR3 has 13 residues. Germline CDR1 DFQATT, CDR2 SNEGSKA (reference sequence).

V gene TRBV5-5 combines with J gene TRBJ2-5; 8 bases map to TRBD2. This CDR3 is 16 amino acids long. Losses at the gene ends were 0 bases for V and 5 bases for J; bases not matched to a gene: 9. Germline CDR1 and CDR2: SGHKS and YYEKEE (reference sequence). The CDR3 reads CASSLVGSGVGETQYF. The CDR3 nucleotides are TGTGCCAGCAGCTTGGTTGGTAGCGGGGTTGGGGAGACCCAGTACTTC.

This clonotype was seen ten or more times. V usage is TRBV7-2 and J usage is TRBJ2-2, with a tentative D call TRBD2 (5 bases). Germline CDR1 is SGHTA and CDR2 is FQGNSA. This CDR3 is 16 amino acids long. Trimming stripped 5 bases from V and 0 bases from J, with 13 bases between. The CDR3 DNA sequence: TGTGCCAGCAGCCTCCGCAGACTAACGAACACCGGGGAGCTGTTTTTT. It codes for CASSLRRLTNTGELFF.

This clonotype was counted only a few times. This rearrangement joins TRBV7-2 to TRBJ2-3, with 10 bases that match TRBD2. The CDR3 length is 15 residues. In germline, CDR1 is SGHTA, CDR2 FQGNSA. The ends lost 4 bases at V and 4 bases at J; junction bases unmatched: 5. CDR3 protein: CASSSFSGGPDTQYF. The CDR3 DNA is TGTGCCAGCAGCTCTTTTAGCGGGGGGCCAGATACGCAGTATTTT.

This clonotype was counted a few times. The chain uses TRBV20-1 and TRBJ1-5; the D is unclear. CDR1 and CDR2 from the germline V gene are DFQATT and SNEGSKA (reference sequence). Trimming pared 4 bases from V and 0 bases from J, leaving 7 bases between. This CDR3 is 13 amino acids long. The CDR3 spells CSATGNSNQPQHF. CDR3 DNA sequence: TGCAGTGCTACTGGAAATAGCAATCAGCCCCAGCATTTT.

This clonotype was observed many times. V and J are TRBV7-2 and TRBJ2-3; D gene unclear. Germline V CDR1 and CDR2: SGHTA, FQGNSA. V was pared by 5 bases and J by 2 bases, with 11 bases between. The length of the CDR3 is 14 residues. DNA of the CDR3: TGTGCCAGCAGCACGTCACTATTCACAGATACGCAGTATTTT. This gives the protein CASSTSLFTDTQYF.

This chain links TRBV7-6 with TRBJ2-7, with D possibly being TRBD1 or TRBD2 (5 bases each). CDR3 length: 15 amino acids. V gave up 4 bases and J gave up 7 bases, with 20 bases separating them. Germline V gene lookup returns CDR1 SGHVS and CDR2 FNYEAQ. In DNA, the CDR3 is TGTGCCAGCAGCTCGGACATACTATTCACGGGGGAGCAGTACTTC. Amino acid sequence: CASSSDILFTGEQYF. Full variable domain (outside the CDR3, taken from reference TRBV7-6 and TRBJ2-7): GAGVSQSPRYKVTKRGQDVALRCDPISGHVSLYWYRQALGQGPEFLTYFNYEAQQDKSGLPNDRFSAERPEGSISTLTIQRTEQRDSAMYRCASSSDILFTGEQYFGPGTRLTVT.

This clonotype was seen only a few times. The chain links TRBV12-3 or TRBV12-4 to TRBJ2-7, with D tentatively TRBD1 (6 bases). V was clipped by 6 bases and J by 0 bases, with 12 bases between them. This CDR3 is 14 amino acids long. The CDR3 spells CASSRQVYSYEQYF. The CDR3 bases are TGTGCCAGCAGCCGACAGGTTTACTCCTACGAGCAGTACTTC.

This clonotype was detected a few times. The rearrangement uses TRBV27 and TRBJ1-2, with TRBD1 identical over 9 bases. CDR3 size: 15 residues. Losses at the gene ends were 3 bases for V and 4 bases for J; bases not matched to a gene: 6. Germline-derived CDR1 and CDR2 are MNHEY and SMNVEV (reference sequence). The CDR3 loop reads CASSLEGQGGYGYTF. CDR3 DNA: TGTGCCAGCAGTTTGGAGGGACAGGGTGGCTATGGCTACACCTTC.

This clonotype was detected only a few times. CDR3 sequence (DNA): TGCGCCAGCAGCTTGGGGACCAGGTGGGACACTGAAGCTTTCTTT. Translated: CASSLGTRWDTEAFF. The chain couples TRBV5-1 to TRBJ1-1; D unresolved. The CDR3 is 15 residues long. Germline lookup yields CDR1 SGHRS and CDR2 YFSETQ. Trimming left V 0 bases short and J 3 bases short, with 12 bases between. The complete variable domain, with remaining parts taken from reference TRBV5-1 and TRBJ1-1, reads KAGVTQTPRYLIKTRGQQVTLSCSPISGHRSVSWYQQTPGQGLQFLFEYFSETQRNKGNFPGRFSGRQFSNSRSEMNVSTLELGDSALYLCASSLGTRWDTEAFFGQGTRLTVV.

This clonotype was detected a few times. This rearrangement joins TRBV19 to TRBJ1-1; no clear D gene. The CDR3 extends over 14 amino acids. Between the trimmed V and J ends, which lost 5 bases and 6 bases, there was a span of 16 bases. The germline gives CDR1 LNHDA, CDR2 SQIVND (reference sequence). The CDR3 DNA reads TGTGCCAGTAGTTCTTGGTTCGGGGAGGCTGAAGCTTTCTTT. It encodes CASSSWFGEAEAFF. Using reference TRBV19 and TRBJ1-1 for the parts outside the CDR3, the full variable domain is DGGITQSPKYLFRKEGQNVTLSCEQNLNHDAMYWYRQDPGQGLRLIYYSQIVNDFQKGDIAEGYSVSREKKESFPLTVTSAQKNPTAFYLCASSSWFGEAEAFFGQGTRLTVV.

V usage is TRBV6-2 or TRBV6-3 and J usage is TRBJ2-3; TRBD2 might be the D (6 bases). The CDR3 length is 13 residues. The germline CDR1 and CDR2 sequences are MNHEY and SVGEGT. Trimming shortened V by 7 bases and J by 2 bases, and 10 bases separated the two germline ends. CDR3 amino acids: CASNGGATDTQYF. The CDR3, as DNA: TGTGCCAGCAACGGAGGGGCCACAGATACGCAGTATTTT.

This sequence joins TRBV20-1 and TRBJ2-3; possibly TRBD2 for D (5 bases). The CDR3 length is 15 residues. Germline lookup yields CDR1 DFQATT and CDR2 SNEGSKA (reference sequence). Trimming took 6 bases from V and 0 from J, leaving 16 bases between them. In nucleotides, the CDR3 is TGCAGTGCCACCCGAGCGGTTACTAGCACAGATACGCAGTATTTT. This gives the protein CSATRAVTSTDTQYF.

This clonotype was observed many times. CDR3 in DNA: TGTGCCAGCAGCCAAGGTTGGTCTAGCGGGATTCCAAATGAGCAGTTCTTC. Amino acids: CASSQGWSSGIPNEQFF. The chain joins TRBV3-1 to TRBJ2-1, with 9 positions matching TRBD2. Trimming removed 1 base from V and 7 bases from J; junction bases left unmatched: 11. From germline, CDR1 is LGHDT and CDR2 YNNKEL (reference sequence). The length of the CDR3 is 17 residues.

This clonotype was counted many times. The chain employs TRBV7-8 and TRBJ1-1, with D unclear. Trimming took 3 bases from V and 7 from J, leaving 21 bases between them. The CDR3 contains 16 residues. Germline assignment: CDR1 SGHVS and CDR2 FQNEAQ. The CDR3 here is CASSLSAAPYLFEAFF. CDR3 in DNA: TGTGCCAGCAGCTTGTCGGCGGCCCCGTACCTCTTTGAAGCTTTCTTT.

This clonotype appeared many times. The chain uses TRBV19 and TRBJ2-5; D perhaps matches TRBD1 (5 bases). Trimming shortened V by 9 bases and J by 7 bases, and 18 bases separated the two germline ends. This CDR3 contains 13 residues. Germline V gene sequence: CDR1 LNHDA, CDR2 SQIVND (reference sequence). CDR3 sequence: CASLDRTSGTQYF. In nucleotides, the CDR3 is TGTGCCAGCCTCGACAGAACGTCGGGGACCCAGTACTTC.

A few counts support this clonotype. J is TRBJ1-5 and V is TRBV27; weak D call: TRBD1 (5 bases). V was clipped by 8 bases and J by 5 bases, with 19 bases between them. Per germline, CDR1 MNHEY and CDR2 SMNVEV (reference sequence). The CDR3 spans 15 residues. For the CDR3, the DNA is TGTGCCAGCCGCCCTGGTGGGACGGCGGATCAGCCCCAGCATTTT. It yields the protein CASRPGGTADQPQHF.

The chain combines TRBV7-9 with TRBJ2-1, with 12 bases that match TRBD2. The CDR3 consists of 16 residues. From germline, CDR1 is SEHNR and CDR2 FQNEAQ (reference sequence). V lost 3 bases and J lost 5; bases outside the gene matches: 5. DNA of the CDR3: TGTGCCAGCAGCTTTAGGACTAGCGGGGTTAACAATGAGCAGTTCTTC. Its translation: CASSFRTSGVNNEQFF.

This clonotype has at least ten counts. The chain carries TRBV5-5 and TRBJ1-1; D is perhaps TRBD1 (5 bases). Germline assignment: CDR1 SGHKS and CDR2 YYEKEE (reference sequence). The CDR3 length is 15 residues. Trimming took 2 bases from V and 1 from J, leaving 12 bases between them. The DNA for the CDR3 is TGTGCCAGCAGCTTTGGGGGACGGACGAACACTGAAGCTTTCTTT. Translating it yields CASSFGGRTNTEAFF.

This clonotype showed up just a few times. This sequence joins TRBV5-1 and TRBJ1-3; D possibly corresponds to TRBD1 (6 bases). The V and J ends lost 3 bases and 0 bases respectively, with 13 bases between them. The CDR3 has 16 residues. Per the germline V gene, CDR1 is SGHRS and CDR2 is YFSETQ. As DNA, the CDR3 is TGCGCCAGCAGCTCCGGACAGCCGCGCTCTGGAAACACCATATATTTT. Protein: CASSSGQPRSGNTIYF.

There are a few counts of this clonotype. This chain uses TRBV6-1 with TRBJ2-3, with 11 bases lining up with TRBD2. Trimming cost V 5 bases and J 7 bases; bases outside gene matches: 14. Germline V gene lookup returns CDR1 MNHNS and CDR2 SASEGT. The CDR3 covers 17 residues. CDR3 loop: CASSKPKLAGVINTQYF. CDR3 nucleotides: TGTGCCAGCAGTAAACCTAAACTAGCGGGAGTAATTAATACGCAGTATTTT.